This paragraph reports one T cell receptor beta chain. Its antigen is currently unknown. The sample comes from a study of cytomegalovirus exposure and HLA in healthy donors. At the level of the study: HLA-typed donors were the source of 80 million to 90 million unique TCRs, which an early data release held.

V was pared by 1 base and J by 3 bases, with 17 bases between. The CDR3 is 16 amino acids. The germline CDR1 and CDR2 sequences are SGHRS and YFSETQ. Findings and limits, study-wide: Because they were indistinguishable, some V segments, including TRBV6-2 and TRBV6-3, were excluded.

The PCR was carried out with 60 Vbeta primers and 13 Jbeta primers. The table came from immunoSEQ multiplex PCR; TCRdb's copy has only in-frame clones and leaves some out. The sample lists 20,000 to 30,000 clones, just under 70% occurring once. This receptor was obtained from a woman in her forties or fifties in good health and CMV-seronegative. The sample comprised PBMCs. The rearrangement joins TRBV5-1 to TRBJ2-7, with D maybe TRBD2 (6 bases). In DNA, the CDR3 is TGCGCCAGCAGCTTGAGTGGAGGGCAAGACGGCTACGAGCAGTACTTC. Its translation: CASSLSGGQDGYEQYF. Full variable domain (outside the CDR3, taken from reference TRBV5-1 and TRBJ2-7): KAGVTQTPRYLIKTRGQQVTLSCSPISGHRSVSWYQQTPGQGLQFLFEYFSETQRNKGNFPGRFSGRQFSNSRSEMNVSTLELGDSALYLCASSLSGGQDGYEQYFGPGTRLTVT.